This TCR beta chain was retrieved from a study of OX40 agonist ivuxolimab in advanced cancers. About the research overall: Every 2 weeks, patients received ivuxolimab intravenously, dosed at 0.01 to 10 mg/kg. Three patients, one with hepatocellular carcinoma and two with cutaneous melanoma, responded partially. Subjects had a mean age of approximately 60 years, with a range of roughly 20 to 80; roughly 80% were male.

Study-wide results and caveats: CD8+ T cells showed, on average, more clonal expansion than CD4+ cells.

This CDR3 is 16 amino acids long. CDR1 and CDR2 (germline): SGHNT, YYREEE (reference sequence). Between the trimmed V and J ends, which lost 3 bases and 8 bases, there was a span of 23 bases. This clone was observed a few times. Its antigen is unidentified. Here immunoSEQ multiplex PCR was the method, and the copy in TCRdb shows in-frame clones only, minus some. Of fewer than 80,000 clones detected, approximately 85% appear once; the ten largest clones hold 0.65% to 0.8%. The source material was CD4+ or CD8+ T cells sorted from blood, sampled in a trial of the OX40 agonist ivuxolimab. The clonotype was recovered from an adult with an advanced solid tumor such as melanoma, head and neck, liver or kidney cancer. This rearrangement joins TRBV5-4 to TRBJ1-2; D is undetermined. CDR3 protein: CASSSDGNLKLGGYTF. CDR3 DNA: TGTGCCAGCAGCTCCGACGGGAACCTGAAGTTGGGAGGCTACACCTTC.